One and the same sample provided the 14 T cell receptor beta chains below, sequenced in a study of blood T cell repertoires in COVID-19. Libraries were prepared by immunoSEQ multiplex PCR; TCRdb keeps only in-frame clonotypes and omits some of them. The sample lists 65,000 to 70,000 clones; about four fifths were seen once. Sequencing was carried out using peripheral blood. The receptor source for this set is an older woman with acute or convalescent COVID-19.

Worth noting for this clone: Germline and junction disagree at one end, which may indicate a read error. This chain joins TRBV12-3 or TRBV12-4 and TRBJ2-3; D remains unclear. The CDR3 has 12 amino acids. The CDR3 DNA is TGTGCTAGCAGCTCCTCCCTATATACGCAGTATTTT. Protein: CASSSSLYTQYF.

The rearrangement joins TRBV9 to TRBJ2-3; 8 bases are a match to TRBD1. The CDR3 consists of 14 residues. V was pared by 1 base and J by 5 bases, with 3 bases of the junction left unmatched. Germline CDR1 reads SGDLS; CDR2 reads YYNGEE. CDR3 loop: CASSVQGAGDTQYF. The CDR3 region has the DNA TGTGCCAGCAGCGTACAGGGGGCGGGAGATACGCAGTATTTT. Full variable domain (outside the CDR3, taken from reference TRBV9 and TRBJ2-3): DSGVTQTPKHLITATGQRVTLRCSPRSGDLSVYWYQQSLDQGLQFLIQYYNGEERAKGNILERFSAQQFPDLHSELNLSSLELGDSALYFCASSVQGAGDTQYFGPGTRLTVL.

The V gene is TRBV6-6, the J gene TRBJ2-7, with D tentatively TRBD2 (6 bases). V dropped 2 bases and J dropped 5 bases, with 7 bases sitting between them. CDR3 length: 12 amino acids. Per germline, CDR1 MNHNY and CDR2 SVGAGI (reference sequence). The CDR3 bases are TGTGCCAGCAGTTACGGAGGGAACGAGCAGTACTTC. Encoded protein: CASSYGGNEQYF.

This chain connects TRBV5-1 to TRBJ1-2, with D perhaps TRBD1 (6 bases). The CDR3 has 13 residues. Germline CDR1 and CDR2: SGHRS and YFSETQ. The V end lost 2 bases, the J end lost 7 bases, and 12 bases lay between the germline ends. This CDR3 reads CASSFAGEGGYTF. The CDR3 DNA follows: TGCGCCAGCAGCTTTGCAGGGGAGGGTGGCTACACCTTC.

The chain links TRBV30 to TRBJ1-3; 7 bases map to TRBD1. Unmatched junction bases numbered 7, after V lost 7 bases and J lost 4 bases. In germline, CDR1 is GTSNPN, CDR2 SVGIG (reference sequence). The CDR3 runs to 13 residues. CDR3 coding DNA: TGTGCCTCCCACCGACAGGGCGGAAACACCATATATTTT. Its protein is CASHRQGGNTIYF. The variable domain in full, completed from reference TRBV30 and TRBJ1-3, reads SQTIHQWPATLVQPVGSPLSLECTVEGTSNPNLYWYRQAAGRGLQLLFYSVGIGQISSEVPQNLSASRPQDRQFILSSKKLLLSDSGFYLCASHRQGGNTIYFGEGSWLTVV.

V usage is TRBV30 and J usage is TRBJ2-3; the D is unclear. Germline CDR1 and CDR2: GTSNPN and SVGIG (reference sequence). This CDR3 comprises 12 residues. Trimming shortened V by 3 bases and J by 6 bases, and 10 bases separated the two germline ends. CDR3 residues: CAWSPSGDTQYF. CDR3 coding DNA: TGTGCCTGGAGCCCCTCCGGGGATACGCAGTATTTT.

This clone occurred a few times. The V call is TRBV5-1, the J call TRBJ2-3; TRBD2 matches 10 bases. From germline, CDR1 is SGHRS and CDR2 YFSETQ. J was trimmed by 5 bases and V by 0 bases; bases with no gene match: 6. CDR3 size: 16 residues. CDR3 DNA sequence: TGCGCCAGCAGCTTGGGACAAGCGGGGGGGCGAGATACGCAGTATTTT. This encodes CASSLGQAGGRDTQYF. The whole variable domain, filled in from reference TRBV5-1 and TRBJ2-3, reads KAGVTQTPRYLIKTRGQQVTLSCSPISGHRSVSWYQQTPGQGLQFLFEYFSETQRNKGNFPGRFSGRQFSNSRSEMNVSTLELGDSALYLCASSLGQAGGRDTQYFGPGTRLTVL.

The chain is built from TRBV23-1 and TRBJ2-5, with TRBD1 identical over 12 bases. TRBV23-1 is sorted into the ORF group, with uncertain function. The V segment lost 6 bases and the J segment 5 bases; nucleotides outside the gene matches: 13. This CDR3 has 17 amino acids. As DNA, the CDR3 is TGCGCCAGCAGCTACCGTCCGGGACAGGGGGCGGGGGAGACCCAGTACTTC. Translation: CASSYRPGQGAGETQYF.

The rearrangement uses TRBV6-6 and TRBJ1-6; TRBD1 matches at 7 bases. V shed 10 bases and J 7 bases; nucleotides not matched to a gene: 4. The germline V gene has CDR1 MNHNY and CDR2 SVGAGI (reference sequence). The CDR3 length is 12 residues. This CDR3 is CAIRQGNSPLHF. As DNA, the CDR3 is TGTGCCATACGACAGGGAAATTCACCCCTCCACTTT.

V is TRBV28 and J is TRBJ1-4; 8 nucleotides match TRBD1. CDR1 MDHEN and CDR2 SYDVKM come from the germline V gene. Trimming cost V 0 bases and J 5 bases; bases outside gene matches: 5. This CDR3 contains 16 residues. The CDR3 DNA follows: TGTGCCAGCAGTTTATGGCAGGGGGCGTTGAATGAAAAACTGTTTTTT. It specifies CASSLWQGALNEKLFF.

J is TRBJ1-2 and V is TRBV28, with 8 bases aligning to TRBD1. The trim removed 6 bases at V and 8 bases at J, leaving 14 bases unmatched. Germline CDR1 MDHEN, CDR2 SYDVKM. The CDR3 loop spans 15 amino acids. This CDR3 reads CASRGPGGPGRGYTF. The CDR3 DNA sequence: TGTGCCAGCAGGGGTCCAGGGGGCCCCGGGCGAGGCTACACCTTC.

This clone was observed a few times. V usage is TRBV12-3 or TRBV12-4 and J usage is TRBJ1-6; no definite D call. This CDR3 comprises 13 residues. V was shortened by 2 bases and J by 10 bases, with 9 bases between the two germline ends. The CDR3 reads CASSLSGRSPLHF. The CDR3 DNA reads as TGTGCCAGCAGTTTATCAGGTCGGTCACCCCTCCACTTT.

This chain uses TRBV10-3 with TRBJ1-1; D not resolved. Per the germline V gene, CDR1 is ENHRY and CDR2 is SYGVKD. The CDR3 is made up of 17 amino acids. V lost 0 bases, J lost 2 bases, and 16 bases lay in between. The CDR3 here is CAISESIGSMRNTEAFF. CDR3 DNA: TGTGCCATCAGTGAGTCTATCGGGAGTATGAGAAACACTGAAGCTTTCTTT.

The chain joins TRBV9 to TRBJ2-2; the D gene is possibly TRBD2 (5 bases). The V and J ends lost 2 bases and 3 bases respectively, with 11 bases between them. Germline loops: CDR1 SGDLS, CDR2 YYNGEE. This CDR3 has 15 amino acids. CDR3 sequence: CASSVGPRDTGELFF. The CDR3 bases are TGTGCCAGCAGCGTCGGCCCGCGGGACACCGGGGAGCTGTTTTTT.